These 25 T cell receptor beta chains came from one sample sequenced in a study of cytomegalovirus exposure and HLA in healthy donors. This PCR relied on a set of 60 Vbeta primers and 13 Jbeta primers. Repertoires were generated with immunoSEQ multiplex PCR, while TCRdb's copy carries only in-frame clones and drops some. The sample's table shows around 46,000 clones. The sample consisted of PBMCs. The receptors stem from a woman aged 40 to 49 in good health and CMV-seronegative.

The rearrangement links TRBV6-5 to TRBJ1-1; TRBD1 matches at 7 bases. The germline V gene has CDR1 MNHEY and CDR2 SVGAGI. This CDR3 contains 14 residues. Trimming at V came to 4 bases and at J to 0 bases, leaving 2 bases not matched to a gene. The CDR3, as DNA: TGTGCCAGCAGTTTGGACAGGATGAACACTGAAGCTTTCTTT. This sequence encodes CASSLDRMNTEAFF.

This CDR3 reads CASQAWIYRDTEAFF. CDR3 nucleotide sequence: TGTGCCAGCCAGGCGTGGATCTACAGGGACACTGAAGCTTTCTTT. The V gene is TRBV6-6, the J gene TRBJ1-1, with TRBD1 as a possible D gene (6 bases). CDR3 length equals 15 residues. Germline CDR1 MNHNY, CDR2 SVGAGI (reference sequence). The germline V and J ends were trimmed by 8 bases and 3 bases, with 19 bases remaining between them.

CDR3 bases: TGTGCCAGCAGTTACAACCCAGGGCTGAACACTGAAGCTTTCTTT. Its translation: CASSYNPGLNTEAFF. V usage is TRBV6-5 and J usage is TRBJ1-1; possible D gene TRBD1, 5 bases. The germline V gene has CDR1 MNHEY and CDR2 SVGAGI. The CDR3 has 15 amino acids. Trimming shortened V by 2 bases and J by 0 bases, and 10 bases separated the two germline ends.

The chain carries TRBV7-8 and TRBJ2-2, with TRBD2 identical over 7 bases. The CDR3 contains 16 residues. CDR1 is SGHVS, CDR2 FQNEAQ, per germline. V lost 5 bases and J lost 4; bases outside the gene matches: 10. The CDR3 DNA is TGTGCCAGCAGCATACACCAGGGCGGGAGCACCGGGGAGCTGTTTTTT. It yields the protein CASSIHQGGSTGELFF.

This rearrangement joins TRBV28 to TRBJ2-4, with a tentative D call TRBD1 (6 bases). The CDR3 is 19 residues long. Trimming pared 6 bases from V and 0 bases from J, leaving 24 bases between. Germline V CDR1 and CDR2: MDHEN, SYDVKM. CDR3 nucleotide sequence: TGTGCCAGCAGCCATGAAGGGGGTGGGTCAGGGTCAGCCAAAAACATTCAGTACTTC. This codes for CASSHEGGGSGSAKNIQYF.

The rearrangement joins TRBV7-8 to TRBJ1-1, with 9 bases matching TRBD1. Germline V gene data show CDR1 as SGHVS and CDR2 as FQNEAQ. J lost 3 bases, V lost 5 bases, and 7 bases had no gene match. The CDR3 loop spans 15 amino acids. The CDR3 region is CASSRGQGLDTEAFF. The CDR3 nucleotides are TGTGCCAGCAGCCGAGGACAGGGGCTTGACACTGAAGCTTTCTTT.

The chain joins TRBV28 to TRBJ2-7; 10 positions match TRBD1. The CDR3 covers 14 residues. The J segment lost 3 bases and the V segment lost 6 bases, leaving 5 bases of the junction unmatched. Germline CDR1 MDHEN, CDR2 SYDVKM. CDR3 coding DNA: TGTGCCAGCAGCCTGACAGGGGGCAACTACGAGCAGTACTTC. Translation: CASSLTGGNYEQYF.

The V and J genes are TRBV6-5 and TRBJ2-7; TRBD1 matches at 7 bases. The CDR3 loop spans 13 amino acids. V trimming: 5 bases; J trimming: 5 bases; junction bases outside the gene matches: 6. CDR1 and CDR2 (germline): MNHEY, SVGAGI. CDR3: CASSRGQSDEQYF. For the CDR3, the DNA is TGTGCCAGCAGTAGGGGACAGTCAGACGAGCAGTACTTC.

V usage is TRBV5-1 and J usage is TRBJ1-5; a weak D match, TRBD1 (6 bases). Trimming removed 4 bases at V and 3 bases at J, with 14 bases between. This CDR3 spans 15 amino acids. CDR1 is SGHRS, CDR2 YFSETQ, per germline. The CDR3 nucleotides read TGCGCCAGCAGCCTGGCAGGGGCGATCAATCAGCCCCAGCATTTT. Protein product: CASSLAGAINQPQHF.

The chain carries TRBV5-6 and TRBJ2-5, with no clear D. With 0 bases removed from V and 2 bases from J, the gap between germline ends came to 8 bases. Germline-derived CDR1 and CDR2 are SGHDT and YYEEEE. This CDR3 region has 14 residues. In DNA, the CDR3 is TGTGCCAGCAGCTTGGGTCCAATTCAAGAGACCCAGTACTTC. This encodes CASSLGPIQETQYF.

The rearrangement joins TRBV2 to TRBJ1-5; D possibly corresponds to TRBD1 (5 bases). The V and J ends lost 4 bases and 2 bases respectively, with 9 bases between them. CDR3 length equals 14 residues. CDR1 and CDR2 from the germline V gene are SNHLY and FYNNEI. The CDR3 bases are TGTGCCAGCAGTGGTTCGGGGGGCAATCAGCCCCAGCATTTT. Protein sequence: CASSGSGGNQPQHF. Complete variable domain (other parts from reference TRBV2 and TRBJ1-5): EPEVTQTPSHQVTQMGQEVILRCVPISNHLYFYWYRQILGQKVEFLVSFYNNEISEKSEIFDDQFSVERPDGSNFTLKIRSTKLEDSAMYFCASSGSGGNQPQHFGDGTRLSIL.

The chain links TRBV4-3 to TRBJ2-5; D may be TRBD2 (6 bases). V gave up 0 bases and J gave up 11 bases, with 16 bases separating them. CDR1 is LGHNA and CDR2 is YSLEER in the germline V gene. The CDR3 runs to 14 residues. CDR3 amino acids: CASSQELSGVEQYF. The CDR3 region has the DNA TGCGCCAGCAGCCAAGAATTGTCGGGAGTTGAGCAGTACTTC.

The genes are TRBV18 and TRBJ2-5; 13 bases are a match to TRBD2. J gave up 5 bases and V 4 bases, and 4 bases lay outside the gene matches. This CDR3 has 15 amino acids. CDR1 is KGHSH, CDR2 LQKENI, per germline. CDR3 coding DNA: TGTGCCAGCTCACGGCGGACTAGCGGGAGTGAGACCCAGTACTTC. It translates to CASSRRTSGSETQYF.

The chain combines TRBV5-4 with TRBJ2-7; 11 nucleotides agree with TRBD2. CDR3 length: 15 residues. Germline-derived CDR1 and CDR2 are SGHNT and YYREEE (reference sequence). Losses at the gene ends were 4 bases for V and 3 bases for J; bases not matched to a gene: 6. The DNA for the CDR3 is TGTGCCAGCAGCGCCGGGACTAGCGGAATCTACGAGCAGTACTTC. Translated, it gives CASSAGTSGIYEQYF.

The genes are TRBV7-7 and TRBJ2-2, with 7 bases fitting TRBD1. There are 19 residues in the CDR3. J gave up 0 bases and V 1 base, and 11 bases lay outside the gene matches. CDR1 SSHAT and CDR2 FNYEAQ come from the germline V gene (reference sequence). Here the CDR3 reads CASSLVSTGVASNTGELFF. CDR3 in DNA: TGTGCCAGCAGCTTAGTTAGTACAGGGGTCGCTTCGAACACCGGGGAGCTGTTTTTT.

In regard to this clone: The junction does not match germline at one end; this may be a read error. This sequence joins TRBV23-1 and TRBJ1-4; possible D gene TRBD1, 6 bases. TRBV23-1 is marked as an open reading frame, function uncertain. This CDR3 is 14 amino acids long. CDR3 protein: CASSPGDPKEKLFF. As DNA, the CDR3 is TGCGCCAGCAGCCCAGGGGACCCTAAGGAAAAACTGTTTTTT.

The CDR3 region has the DNA TGTGCCAGCAGGCCTTGGGGGACAGATAAATCCTACGAGCAGTACTTC. Translating it yields CASRPWGTDKSYEQYF. The chain couples TRBV13 to TRBJ2-7; 7 positions agree with TRBD1. Germline values: CDR1 PRHDT, CDR2 FYEKMQ (reference sequence). The CDR3 runs 16 residues. With V trimmed by 6 bases and J by 1 base, 12 bases remained unmatched. Together with reference TRBV13 and TRBJ2-7, the CDR3 gives the full variable domain: AAGVIQSPRHLIKEKRETATLKCYPIPRHDTVYWYQQGPGQDPQFLISFYEKMQSDKGSIPDRFSAQQFSDYHSELNMSSLELGDSALYFCASRPWGTDKSYEQYFGPGTRLTVT.

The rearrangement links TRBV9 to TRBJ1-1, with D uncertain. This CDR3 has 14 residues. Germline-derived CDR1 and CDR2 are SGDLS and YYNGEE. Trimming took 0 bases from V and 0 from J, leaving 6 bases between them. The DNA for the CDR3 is TGTGCCAGCAGCGTAGGAGAGATGAACACTGAAGCTTTCTTT. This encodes CASSVGEMNTEAFF.

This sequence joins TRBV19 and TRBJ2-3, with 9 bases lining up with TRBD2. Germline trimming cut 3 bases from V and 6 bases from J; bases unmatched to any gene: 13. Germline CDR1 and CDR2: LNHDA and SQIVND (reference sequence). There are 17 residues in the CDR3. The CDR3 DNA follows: TGTGCCAGTAGTATGAATCCCATTAGCGGGAGCGGTGATACGCAGTATTTT. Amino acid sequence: CASSMNPISGSGDTQYF.

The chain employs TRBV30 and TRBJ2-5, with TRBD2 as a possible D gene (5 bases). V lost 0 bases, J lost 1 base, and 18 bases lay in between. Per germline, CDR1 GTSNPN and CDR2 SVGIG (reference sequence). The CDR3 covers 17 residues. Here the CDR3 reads CAWSVRGSSDTQETQYF. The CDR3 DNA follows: TGTGCCTGGAGTGTACGCGGGTCGAGCGACACCCAAGAGACCCAGTACTTC.

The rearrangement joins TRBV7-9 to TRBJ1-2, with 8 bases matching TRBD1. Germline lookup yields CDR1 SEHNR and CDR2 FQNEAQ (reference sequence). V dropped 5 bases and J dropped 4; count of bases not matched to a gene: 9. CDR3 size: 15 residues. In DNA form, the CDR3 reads TGTGCCAGCAGCGGCATCCGGGACAGGCGCTATGGCTACACCTTC. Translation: CASSGIRDRRYGYTF.

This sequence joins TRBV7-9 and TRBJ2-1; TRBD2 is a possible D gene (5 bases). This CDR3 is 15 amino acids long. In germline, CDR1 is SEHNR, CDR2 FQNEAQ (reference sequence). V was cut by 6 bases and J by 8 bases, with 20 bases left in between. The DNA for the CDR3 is TGTGCCAGCAGATTTGCGGGCACTGGGGTCGATGAGCAGTTCTTC. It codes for CASRFAGTGVDEQFF.

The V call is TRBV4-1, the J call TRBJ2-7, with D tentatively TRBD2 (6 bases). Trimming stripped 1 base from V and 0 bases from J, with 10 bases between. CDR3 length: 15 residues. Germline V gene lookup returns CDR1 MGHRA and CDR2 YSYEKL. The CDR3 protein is CASSQAVGSSYEQYF. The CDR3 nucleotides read TGCGCCAGCAGCCAAGCTGTCGGGAGCTCCTACGAGCAGTACTTC.

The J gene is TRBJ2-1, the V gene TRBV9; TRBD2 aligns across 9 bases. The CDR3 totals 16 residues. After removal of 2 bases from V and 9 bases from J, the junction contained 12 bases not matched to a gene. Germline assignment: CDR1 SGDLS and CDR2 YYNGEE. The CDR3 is CASSVTAGGPTGEQFF. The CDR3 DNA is TGTGCCAGCAGCGTTACGGCGGGAGGGCCTACAGGTGAGCAGTTCTTC.

The CDR3: CAWSASNYGYTF. The CDR3 coding sequence is TGTGCCTGGAGTGCCTCTAACTATGGCTACACCTTC. The V and J genes are TRBV30 and TRBJ1-2; no firm D call. The germline V and J ends were trimmed by 1 base and 0 bases, with 3 bases remaining between them. The CDR3 runs to 12 residues. Per the germline V gene, CDR1 is GTSNPN and CDR2 is SVGIG (reference sequence).